The count of the clone carrying this TCR beta chain is one. Its antigen remains unidentified. One base away lies a much larger clone, so this may be a sequencing read error. Then a second PCR, running roughly 7 to 11 cycles, was carried out with a sample-barcoded 5' primer and a J-beta primer mix. TCRdb re-called the 5' RACE reads through MiXCR, storing one row per CDR3 protein. The profile shows about a million distinct CDR3 sequences, approximately 49% of them singletons. The CDR3 extends over 12 amino acids. Germline V gene sequence: CDR1 MNHEY, CDR2 SVGEGT. V was trimmed by 6 bases and J by 5 bases, leaving 10 bases between them. These data are taken from a study of blood T cells in healthy people across ages. At the level of the study: There was about one barcoded beta molecule captured by template switching per two T cells. Study-level points and caveats: No one knew whether donors had CMV, which possibly confounded expanded clonotype changes. Unsorted PBMC input precluded a conclusive naive versus antigen-experienced comparison. Comparison with aged donors showed that long-lived donors had more naive CD4+ cells and higher diversity.

The sample taken for sequencing was blood. This rearrangement joins TRBV6-2 or TRBV6-3 to TRBJ2-5; D is unresolved. This clonotype was sampled from a man aged 25-40 years in good health. CDR3 nucleotides: TGTGCCAGCAGCTGGACGCCGGAGACCCAGTACTTC. It is translated as CASSWTPETQYF.